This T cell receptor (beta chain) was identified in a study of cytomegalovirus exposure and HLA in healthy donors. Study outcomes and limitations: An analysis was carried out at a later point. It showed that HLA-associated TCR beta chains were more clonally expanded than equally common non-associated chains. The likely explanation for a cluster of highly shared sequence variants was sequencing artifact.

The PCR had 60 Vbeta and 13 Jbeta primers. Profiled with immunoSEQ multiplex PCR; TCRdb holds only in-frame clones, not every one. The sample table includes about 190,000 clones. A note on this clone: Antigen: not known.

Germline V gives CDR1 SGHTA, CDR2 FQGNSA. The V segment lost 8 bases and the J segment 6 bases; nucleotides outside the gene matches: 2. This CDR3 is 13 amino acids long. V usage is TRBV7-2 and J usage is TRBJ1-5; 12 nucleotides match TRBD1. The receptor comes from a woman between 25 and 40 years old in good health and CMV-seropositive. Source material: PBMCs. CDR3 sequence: CASGTGGGQPQHF. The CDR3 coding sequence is TGTGCCAGCGGGACAGGGGGCGGTCAGCCCCAGCATTTT.